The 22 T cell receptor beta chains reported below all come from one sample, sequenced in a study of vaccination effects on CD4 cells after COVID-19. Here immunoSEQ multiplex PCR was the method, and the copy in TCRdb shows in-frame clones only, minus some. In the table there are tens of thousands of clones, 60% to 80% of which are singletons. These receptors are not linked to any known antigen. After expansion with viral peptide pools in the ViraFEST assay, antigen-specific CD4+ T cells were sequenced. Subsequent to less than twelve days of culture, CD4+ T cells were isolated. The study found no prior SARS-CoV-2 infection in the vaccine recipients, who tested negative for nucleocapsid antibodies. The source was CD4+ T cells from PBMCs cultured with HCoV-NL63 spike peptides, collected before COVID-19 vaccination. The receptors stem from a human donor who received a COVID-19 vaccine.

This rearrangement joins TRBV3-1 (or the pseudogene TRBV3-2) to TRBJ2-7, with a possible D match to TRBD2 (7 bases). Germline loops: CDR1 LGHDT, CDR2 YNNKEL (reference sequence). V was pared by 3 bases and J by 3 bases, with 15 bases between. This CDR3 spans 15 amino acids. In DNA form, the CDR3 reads TGTGCCAGCAGCCATGTAAGGGGGGGGCTCTACGAGCAGTACTTC. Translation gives CASSHVRGGLYEQYF.

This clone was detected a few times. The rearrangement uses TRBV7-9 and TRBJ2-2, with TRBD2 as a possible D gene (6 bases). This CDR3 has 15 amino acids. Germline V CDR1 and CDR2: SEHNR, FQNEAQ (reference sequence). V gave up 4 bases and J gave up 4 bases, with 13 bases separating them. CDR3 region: CASSWAGMGTGELFF. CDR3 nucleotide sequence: TGTGCCAGCAGCTGGGCGGGAATGGGCACCGGGGAGCTGTTTTTT. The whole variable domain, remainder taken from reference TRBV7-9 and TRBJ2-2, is DTGVSQNPRHKITKRGQNVTFRCDPISEHNRLYWYRQTLGQGPEFLTYFQNEAQLEKSRLLSDRFSAERPKGSFSTLEIQRTEQGDSAMYLCASSWAGMGTGELFFGEGSRLTVL.

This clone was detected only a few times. CDR3 DNA sequence: TGCGCCAGCAGCTTGCAATTACGGGAGTTGGGTGAGCAGTTCTTC. Protein: CASSLQLRELGEQFF. V gene TRBV5-1 combines with J gene TRBJ2-1; D might be TRBD2 (6 bases). The germline V gene has CDR1 SGHRS and CDR2 YFSETQ. Trimming took 1 base from V and 9 from J, leaving 17 bases between them. This CDR3 spans 15 amino acids.

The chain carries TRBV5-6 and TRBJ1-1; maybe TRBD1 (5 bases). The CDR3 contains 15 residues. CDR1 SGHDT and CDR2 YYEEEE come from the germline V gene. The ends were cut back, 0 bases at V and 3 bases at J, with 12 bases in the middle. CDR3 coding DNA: TGTGCCAGCAGCTTGGCCGGACAACACTACACTGAAGCTTTCTTT. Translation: CASSLAGQHYTEAFF.

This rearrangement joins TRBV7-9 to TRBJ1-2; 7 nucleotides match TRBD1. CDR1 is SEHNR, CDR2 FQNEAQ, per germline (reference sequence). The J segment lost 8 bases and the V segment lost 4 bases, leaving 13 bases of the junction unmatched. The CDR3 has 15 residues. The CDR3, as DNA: TGTGCCAGCAGCTATTCAGACAGGGCCCAAAGGGGCTACACCTTC. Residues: CASSYSDRAQRGYTF.

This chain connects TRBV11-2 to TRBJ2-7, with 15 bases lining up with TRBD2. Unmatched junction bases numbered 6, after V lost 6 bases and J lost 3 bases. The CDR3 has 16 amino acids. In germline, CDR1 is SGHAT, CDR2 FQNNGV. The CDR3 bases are TGTGCCAGCAGATACGGGACTAGCGGGAGGAACTACGAGCAGTACTTC. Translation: CASRYGTSGRNYEQYF.

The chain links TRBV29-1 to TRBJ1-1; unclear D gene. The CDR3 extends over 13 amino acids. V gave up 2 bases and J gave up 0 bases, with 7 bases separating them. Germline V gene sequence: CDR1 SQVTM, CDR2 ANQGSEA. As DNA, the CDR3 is TGCAGCGTTGAACGGGAATTGAACACTGAAGCTTTCTTT. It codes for CSVERELNTEAFF.

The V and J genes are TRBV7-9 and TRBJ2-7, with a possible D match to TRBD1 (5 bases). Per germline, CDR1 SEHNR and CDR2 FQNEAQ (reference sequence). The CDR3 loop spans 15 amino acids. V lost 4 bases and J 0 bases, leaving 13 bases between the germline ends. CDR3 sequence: CASSYQGPSSYEQYF. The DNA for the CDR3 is TGTGCCAGCAGCTATCAGGGCCCCAGCTCCTACGAGCAGTACTTC.

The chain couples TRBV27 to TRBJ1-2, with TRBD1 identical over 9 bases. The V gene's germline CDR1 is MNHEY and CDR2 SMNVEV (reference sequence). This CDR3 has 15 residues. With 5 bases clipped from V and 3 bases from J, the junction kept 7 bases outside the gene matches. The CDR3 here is CASSAPGQGHYGYTF. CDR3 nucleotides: TGTGCCAGCAGTGCACCGGGACAGGGCCACTATGGCTACACCTTC.

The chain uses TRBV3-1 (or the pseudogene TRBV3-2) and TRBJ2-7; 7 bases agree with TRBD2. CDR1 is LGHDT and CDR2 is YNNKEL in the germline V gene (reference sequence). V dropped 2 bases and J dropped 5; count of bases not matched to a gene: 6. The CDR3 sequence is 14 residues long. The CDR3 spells CASSQRIAGDEQYF. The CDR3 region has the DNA TGTGCCAGCAGCCAAAGGATAGCGGGTGACGAGCAGTACTTC.

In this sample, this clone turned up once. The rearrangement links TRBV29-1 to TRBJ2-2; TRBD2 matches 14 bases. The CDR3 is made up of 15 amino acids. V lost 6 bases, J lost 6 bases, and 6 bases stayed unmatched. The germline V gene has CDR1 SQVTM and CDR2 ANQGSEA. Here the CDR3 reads CSVETSGRASGELFF. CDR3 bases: TGCAGCGTCGAGACTAGCGGGAGGGCCTCCGGGGAGCTGTTTTTT.

CDR3 amino acids: CASSSTGTEVADTQYF. The CDR3 DNA reads as TGTGCCAGCAGCAGTACCGGGACTGAGGTGGCAGATACGCAGTATTTT. This chain uses TRBV5-4 with TRBJ2-3, with D tentatively TRBD2 (6 bases). The CDR3 length is 16 residues. The germline V gene encodes CDR1 SGHNT and CDR2 YYREEE (reference sequence). V was shortened by 4 bases and J by 4 bases, with 19 bases between the two germline ends. Variable domain in full (rest from reference TRBV5-4 and TRBJ2-3): ETGVTQSPTHLIKTRGQQVTLRCSSQSGHNTVSWYQQALGQGPQFIFQYYREEENGRGNFPPRFSGLQFPNYSSELNVNALELDDSALYLCASSSTGTEVADTQYFGPGTRLTVL.

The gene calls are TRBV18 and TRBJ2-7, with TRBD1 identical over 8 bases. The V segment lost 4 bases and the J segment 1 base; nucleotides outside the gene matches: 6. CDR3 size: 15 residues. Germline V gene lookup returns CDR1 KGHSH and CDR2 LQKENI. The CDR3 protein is CASSRGQDRSYEQYF. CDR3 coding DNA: TGTGCCAGCTCACGGGGACAGGATCGATCCTACGAGCAGTACTTC.

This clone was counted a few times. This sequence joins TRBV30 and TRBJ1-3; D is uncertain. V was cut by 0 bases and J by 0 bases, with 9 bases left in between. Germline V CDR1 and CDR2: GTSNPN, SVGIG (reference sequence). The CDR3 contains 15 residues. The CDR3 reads CAWSVSRSSGNTIYF. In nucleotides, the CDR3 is TGTGCCTGGAGTGTCTCTAGGAGCTCTGGAAACACCATATATTTT.

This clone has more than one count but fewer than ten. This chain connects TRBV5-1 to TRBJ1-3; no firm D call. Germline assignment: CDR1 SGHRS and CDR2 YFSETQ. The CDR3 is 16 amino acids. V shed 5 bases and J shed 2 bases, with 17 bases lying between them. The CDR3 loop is CASRSGGGTAGNTIYF. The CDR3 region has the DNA TGCGCCAGCAGGTCTGGAGGCGGTACAGCTGGAAACACCATATATTTT.

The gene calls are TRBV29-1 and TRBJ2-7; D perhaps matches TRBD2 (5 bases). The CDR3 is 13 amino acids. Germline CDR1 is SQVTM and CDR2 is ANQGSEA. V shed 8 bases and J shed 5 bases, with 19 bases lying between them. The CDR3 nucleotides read TGCAGCATCGGGATCGGTGGGAAGAACGAGCAGTACTTC. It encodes CSIGIGGKNEQYF.

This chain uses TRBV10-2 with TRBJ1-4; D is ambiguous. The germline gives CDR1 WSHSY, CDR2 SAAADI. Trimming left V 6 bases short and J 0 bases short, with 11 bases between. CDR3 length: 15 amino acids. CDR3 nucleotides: TGCGCCAGCAGGCCCTGGGGTGCAACTAATGAAAAACTGTTTTTT. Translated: CASRPWGATNEKLFF.

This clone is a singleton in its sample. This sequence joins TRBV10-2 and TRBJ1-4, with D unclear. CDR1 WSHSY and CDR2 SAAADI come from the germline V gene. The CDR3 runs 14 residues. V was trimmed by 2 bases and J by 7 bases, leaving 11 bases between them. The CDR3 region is CASSEGPRGEKLFF. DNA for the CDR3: TGCGCCAGCAGTGAGGGCCCACGGGGTGAAAAACTGTTTTTT.

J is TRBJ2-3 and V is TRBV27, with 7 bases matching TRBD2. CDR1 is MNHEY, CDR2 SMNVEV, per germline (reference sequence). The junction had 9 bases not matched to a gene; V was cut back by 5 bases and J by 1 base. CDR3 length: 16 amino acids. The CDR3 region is CASSPSSGQRTDTQYF. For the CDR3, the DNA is TGTGCCAGCAGTCCCTCTAGCGGCCAACGCACAGATACGCAGTATTTT.

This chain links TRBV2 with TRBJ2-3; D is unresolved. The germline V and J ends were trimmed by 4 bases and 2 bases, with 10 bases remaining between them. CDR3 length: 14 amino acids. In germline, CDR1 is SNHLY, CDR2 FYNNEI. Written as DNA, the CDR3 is TGTGCCAGCAGTGGGCTTCTTATCACAGATACGCAGTATTTT. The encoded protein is CASSGLLITDTQYF. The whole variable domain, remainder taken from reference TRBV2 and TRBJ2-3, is EPEVTQTPSHQVTQMGQEVILRCVPISNHLYFYWYRQILGQKVEFLVSFYNNEISEKSEIFDDQFSVERPDGSNFTLKIRSTKLEDSAMYFCASSGLLITDTQYFGPGTRLTVL.

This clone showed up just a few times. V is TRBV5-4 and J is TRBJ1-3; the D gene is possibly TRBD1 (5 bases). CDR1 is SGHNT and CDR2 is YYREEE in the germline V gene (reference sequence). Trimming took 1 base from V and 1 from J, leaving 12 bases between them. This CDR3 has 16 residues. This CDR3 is CASSLPGDQSGNTIYF. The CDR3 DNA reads TGTGCCAGCAGCTTGCCGGGGGACCAGTCTGGAAACACCATATATTTT.

CDR3 nucleotides: TGTGCCAGCTCAAGGGACAGAATGGTCTATGGCTACACCTTC. Translated, it gives CASSRDRMVYGYTF. The chain recombines TRBV18 with TRBJ1-2, with 7 bases identical to TRBD1. Germline CDR1 is KGHSH and CDR2 is LQKENI. The CDR3 runs 14 residues. The V segment lost 5 bases and the J segment 4 bases; nucleotides outside the gene matches: 7.